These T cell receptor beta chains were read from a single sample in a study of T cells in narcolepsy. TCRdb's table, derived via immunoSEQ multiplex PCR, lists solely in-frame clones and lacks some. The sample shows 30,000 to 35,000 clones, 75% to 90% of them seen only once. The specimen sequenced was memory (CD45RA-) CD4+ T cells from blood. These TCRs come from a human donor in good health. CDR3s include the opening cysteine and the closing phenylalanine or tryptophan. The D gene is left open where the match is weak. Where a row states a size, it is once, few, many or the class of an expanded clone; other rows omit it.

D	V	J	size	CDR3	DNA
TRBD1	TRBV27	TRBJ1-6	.	CASSSPRAGGINSPLHF	TGTGCCAGCAGCTCCCCCCGTGCAGGGGGTATTAATTCACCCCTCCACTTT
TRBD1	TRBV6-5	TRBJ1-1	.	CASSYSGTGGSEAFF	TGTGCCAGCAGTTACTCCGGGACAGGGGGCTCTGAAGCTTTCTTT
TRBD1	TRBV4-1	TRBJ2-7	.	CASSQRAGGTYEQYF	TGCGCCAGCAGCCAAAGGGCAGGGGGCACCTACGAGCAGTACTTC
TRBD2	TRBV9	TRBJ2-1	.	CASSASGTKNNEQFF	TGTGCCAGCAGTGCCAGCGGGACTAAAAACAATGAGCAGTTCTTC
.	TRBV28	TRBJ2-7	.	CASSLHLTYEQYF	TGTGCCAGCAGTTTGCACCTTACCTACGAGCAGTACTTC
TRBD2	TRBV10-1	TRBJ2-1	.	CASITGTGVWTSGRAKGNEQFF	TGCGCCAGCATCACCGGGACAGGGGTCTGGACTAGCGGGAGGGCCAAGGGGAATGAGCAGTTCTTC
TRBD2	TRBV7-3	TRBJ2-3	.	CASSLGLAGGTDTQYF	TGTGCCAGCAGCCTTGGACTAGCGGGGGGGACAGATACGCAGTATTTT
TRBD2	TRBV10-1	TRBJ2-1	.	CASSELSGAYNEQFF	TGCGCCAGCAGTGAGTTAAGCGGGGCCTACAATGAGCAGTTCTTC
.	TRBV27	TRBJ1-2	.	CASSLQINYGYTF	TGTGCCAGCAGTTTACAGATTAACTATGGCTACACCTTC
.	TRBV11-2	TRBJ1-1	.	CASSLHGSGEAFF	TGTGCCAGCAGCCTCCATGGTTCGGGGGAAGCTTTCTTT
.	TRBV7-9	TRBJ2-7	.	CASGDGGYEQYF	TGTGCCAGCGGGGACGGTGGCTACGAGCAGTACTTC
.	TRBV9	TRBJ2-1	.	CASSVVGIGAVAEQFF	TGTGCCAGCAGCGTAGTAGGGATCGGGGCGGTGGCTGAGCAGTTCTTC
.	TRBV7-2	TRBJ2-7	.	CASSGRGSEQYF	TGTGCCAGCAGCGGCCGGGGCTCCGAGCAGTACTTC
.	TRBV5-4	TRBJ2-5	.	CASSEGQLQETQYF	TGTGCCAGCAGCGAAGGACAGCTTCAAGAGACCCAGTACTTC
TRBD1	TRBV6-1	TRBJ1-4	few	CASSVGQGFEKLFF	TGTGCCAGCAGTGTCGGACAGGGATTTGAAAAACTGTTTTTT
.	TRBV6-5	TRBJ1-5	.	CASSSYRVDQPQHF	TGTGCCAGCAGTTCCTACAGGGTCGATCAGCCCCAGCATTTT
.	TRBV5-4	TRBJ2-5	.	CASSTEYQETQYF	TGTGCCAGCAGTACAGAGTACCAAGAGACCCAGTACTTC
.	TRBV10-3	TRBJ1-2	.	CAISYDGMYGYTF	TGTGCCATCAGTTATGACGGAATGTATGGCTACACCTTC
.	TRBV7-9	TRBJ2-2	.	CASSPGTKDTGELFF	TGTGCCAGCAGCCCCGGGACAAAGGACACCGGGGAGCTGTTTTTT
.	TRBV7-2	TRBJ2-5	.	CASSSGATHGEQYF	TGTGCCAGCAGCTCTGGGGCGACACACGGGGAGCAGTACTTC
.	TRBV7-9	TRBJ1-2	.	CASSLTRTDYGYTF	TGTGCCAGCAGCTTAACCCGGACCGACTATGGCTACACCTTC
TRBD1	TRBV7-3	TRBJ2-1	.	CASSLTRDRGNNEQFF	TGTGCCAGCAGCTTAACCCGGGACAGGGGAAACAATGAGCAGTTCTTC
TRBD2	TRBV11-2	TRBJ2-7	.	CASSFATSGYEQYF	TGTGCCAGCAGCTTCGCGACTAGCGGCTACGAGCAGTACTTC
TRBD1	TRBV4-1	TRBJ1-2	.	CASSQVRRGQGYTF	TGCGCCAGCAGCCAAGTTCGCAGGGGGCAAGGCTACACCTTC
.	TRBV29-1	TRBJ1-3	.	CSVKGDTGNTIYF	TGCAGCGTTAAAGGGGACACTGGAAACACCATATATTTT
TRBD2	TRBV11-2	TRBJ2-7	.	CASSLAGAAYEQYF	TGTGCCAGCAGTCTAGCGGGAGCGGCTTACGAGCAGTACTTC
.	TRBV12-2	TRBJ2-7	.	CASRLDRGLVYEQYF	TGTGCAAGTCGCTTAGACCGGGGACTGGTCTACGAGCAGTACTTC
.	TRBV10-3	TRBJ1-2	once	CAISLGQGDGYTF	TGTGCCATCAGTTTGGGGCAGGGAGATGGCTACACCTTC
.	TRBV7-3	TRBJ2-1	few	CASSFRGTNEQFF	TGTGCCAGCAGCTTTCGCGGGACTAATGAGCAGTTCTTC
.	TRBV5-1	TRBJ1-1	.	CASSPREGNTEAFF	TGCGCCAGCAGCCCCCGAGAGGGGAACACTGAAGCTTTCTTT
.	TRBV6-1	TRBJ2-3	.	CASGGGTDTQYF	TGTGCCAGTGGAGGGGGGACAGATACGCAGTATTTT
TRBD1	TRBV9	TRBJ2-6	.	CASSVGQGVPGSGANVLTF	TGTGCCAGCAGCGTAGGGCAGGGGGTTCCCGGATCTGGGGCCAACGTCCTGACTTTC
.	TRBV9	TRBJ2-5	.	CASSVQKETQYF	TGTGCCAGCAGCGTTCAAAAAGAGACCCAGTACTTC
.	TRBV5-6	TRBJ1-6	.	CASSLDAGYNSPLHF	TGTGCCAGCAGCTTGGATGCGGGTTATAATTCACCCCTCCACTTT
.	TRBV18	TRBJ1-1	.	CASSRGLDTEAFF	TGTGCCAGCTCACGGGGGTTGGACACTGAAGCTTTCTTT
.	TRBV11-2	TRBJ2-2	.	CASSLAQGPIGELFF	TGTGCCAGCAGCTTAGCCCAGGGTCCCATCGGGGAGCTGTTTTTT
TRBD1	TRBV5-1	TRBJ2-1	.	CASSSGTGGSNEQFF	TGCGCCAGCAGCTCCGGGACAGGGGGGTCCAATGAGCAGTTCTTC
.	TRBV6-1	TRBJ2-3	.	CASSTSTGDTQYF	.
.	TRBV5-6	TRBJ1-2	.	CASSLSGILHYGYTF	TGTGCCAGCAGCTTGTCGGGCATTCTTCACTATGGCTACACCTTC
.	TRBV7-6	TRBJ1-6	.	CASSLQGGNSPLHF	TGTGCCAGCAGTTTACAGGGAGGCAATTCACCCCTCCACTTT
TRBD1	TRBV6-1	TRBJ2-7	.	CASRDTGGMGEQYF	TGTGCCAGCAGGGATACAGGGGGCATGGGCGAGCAGTACTTC
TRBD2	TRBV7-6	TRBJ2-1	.	CASSPTSGGHNEQFF	TGTGCCAGCAGCCCGACTAGCGGGGGCCACAATGAGCAGTTCTTC
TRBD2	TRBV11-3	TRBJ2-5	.	CASSLGTSSQETQYF	TGTGCCAGCAGCCTTGGGACTAGCAGCCAAGAGACCCAGTACTTC
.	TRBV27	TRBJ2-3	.	CASSTRVPADTQYF	TGTGCCAGCAGTACCAGGGTGCCAGCAGATACGCAGTATTTT
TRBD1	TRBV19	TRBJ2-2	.	CASIRTGGAGELFF	TGTGCCAGTATCCGGACAGGGGGGGCCGGGGAGCTGTTTTTT
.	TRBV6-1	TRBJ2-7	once	CASSWTEDYEQYF	TGTGCCAGCAGTTGGACGGAGGACTACGAGCAGTACTTC
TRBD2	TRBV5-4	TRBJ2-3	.	CASSLDLRTSDTQYF	TGTGCCAGCAGCTTGGATTTGAGGACTAGCGATACGCAGTATTTT
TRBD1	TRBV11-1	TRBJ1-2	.	CASSNRGSGYGYTF	TGTGCCAGCTCGAACAGGGGAAGCGGCTATGGCTACACCTTC
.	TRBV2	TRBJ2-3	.	CASSPGVGTDTQYF	TGTGCCAGCAGCCCCGGGGTCGGCACAGATACGCAGTATTTT
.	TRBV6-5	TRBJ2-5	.	CASSPRPADATQYF	TGTGCCAGCAGTCCAAGACCCGCGGATGCGACCCAGTACTTC
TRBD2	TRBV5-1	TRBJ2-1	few	CASSLFPGTSNVRSYNEQFF	TGCGCCAGCAGCTTGTTCCCCGGGACTAGCAACGTTCGGTCCTACAATGAGCAGTTCTTC
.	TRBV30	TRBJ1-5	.	CAWSRPNQPQHF	TGTGCCTGGAGTCGACCTAATCAGCCCCAGCATTTT